This T cell receptor beta chain was found in a study of cytomegalovirus exposure and HLA in healthy donors. Study outcomes and limitations: For most TCR beta V segments, an earlier analysis put the productive rate at about 87% or about 30% of the time. The authors confirmed in vitro that a few CMV-associated chains were specific for CMV antigens.

The PCR contained 60 Vbeta and 13 Jbeta primers. Clones were sequenced by immunoSEQ multiplex PCR, and TCRdb holds only the in-frame ones, with some missing. This table holds about 200,000 clones, roughly 87% found once. A word on this clone: The target antigen is unknown.

Losses at the gene ends were 4 bases for V and 3 bases for J; bases not matched to a gene: 9. Looked up from germline, CDR1 is LNHDA and CDR2 is SQIVND (reference sequence). This CDR3 region has 15 residues. J is TRBJ2-7 and V is TRBV19; the match to TRBD1 covers 7 bases. The specimen was PBMCs. The receptor was isolated from a man aged 40-55 years in good health and CMV-seropositive. In nucleotides, the CDR3 is TGTGCCAGTAGTAGTGGCAGGGGGTATTTCTACGAGCAGTACTTC. Its translation: CASSSGRGYFYEQYF.